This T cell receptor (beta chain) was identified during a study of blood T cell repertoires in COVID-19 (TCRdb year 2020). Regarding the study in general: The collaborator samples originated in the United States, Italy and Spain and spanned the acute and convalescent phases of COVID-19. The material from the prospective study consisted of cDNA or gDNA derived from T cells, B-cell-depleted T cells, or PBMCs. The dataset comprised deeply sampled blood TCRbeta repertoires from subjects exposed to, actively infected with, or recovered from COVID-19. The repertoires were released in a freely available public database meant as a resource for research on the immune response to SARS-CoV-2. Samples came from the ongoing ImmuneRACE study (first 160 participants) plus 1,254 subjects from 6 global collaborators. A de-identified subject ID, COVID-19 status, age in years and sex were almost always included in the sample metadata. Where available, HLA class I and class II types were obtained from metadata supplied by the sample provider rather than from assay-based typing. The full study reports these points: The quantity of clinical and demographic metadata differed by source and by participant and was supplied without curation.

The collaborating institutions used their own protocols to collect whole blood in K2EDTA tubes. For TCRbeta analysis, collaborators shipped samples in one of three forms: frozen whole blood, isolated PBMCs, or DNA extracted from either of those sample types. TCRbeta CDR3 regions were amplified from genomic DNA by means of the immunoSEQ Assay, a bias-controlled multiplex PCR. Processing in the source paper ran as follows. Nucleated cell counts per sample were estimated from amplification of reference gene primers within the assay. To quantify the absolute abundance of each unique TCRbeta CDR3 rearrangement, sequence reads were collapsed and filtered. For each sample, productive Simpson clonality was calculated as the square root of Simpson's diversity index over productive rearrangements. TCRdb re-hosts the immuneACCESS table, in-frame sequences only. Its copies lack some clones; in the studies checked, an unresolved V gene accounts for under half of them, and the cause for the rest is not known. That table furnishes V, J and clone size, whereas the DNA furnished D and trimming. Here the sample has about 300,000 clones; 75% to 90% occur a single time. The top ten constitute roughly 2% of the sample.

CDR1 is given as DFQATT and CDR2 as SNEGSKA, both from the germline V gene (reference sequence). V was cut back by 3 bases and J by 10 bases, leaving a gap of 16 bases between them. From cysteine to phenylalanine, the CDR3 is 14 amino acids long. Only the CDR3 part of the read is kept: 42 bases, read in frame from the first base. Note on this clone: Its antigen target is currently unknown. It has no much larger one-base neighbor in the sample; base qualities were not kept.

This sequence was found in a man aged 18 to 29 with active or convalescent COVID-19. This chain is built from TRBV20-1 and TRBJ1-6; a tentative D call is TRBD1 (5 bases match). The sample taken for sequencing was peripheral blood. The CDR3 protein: CSASGAGRRSPLHF. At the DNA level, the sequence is TGCAGTGCTAGTGGGGCAGGGCGTCGGTCACCCCTCCACTTT.